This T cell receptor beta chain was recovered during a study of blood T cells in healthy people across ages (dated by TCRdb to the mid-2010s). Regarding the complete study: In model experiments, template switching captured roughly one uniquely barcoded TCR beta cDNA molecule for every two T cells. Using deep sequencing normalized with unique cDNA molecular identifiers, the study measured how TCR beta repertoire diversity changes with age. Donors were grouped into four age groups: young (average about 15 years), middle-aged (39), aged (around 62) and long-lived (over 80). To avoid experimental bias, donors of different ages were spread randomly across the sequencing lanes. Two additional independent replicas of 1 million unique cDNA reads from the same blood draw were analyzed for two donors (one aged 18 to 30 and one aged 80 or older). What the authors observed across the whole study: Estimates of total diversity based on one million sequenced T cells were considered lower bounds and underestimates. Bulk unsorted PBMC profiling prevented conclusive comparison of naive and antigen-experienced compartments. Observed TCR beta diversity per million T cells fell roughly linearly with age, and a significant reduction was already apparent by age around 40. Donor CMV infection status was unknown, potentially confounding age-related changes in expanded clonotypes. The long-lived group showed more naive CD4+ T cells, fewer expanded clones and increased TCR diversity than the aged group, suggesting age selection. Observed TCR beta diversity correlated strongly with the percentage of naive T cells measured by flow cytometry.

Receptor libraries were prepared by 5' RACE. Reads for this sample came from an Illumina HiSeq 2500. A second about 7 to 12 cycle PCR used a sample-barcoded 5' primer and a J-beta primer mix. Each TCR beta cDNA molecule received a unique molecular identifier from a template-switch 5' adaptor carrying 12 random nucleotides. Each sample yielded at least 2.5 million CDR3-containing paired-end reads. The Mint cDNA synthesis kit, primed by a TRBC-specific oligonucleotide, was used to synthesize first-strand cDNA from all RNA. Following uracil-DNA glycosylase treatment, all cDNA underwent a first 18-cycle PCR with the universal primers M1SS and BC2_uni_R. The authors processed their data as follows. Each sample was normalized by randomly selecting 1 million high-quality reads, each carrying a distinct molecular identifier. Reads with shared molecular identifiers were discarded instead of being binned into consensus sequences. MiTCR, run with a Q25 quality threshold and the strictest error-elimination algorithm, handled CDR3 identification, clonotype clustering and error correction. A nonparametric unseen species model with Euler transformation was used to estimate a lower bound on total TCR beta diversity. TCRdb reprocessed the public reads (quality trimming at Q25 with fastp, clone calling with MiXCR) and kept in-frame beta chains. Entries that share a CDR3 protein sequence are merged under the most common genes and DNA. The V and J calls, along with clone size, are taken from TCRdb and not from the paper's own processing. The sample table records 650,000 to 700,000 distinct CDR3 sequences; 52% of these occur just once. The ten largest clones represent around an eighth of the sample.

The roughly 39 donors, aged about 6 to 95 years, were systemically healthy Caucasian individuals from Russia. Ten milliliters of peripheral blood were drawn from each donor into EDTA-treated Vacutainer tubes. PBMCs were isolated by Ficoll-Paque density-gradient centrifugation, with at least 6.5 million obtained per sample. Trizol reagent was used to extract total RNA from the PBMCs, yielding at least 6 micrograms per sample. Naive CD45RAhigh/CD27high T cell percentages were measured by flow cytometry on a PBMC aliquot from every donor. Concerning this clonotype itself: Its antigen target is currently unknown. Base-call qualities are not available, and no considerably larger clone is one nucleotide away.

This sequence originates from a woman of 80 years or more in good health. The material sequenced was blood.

The DNA sequence is as follows: TGCGCCAGCAGCTTGGAAGGGACAGGGAGGAACACTGAAGCTTTCTTT. This yields the protein CASSLEGTGRNTEAFF. The receptor chain draws on TRBV5-1 and TRBJ1-1; 9 bases in the middle match TRBD1. From the germline V gene, CDR1 is SGHRS and CDR2 is YFSETQ. Germline trimming amounts to 0 bases on V and 1 base on J, with 4 as the count of junction bases outside the gene matches. The CDR3 covers 16 residues, taking in both the cysteine and the phenylalanine. Only the CDR3 DNA is retained, 48 bases long and in frame from the first base. The reference TRBV5-1 and TRBJ1-1 proteins fill in what lies around the CDR3, so the full variable domain reads KAGVTQTPRYLIKTRGQQVTLSCSPISGHRSVSWYQQTPGQGLQFLFEYFSETQRNKGNFPGRFSGRQFSNSRSEMNVSTLELGDSALYLCASSLEGTGRNTEAFFGQGTRLTVV.